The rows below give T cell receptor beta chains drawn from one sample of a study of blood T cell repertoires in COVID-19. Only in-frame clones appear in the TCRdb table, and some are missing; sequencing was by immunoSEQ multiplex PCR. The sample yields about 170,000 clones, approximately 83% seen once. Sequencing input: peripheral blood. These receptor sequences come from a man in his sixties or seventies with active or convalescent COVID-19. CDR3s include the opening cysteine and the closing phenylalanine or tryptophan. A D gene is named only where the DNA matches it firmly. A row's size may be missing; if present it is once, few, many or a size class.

CDR3: CASSLLTEAFF
DNA: TGTGCCAGCAGCTTATTAACTGAAGCTTTCTTT
size: -
V: TRBV7-9
D: -
J: TRBJ1-1

CDR3: CASSPPRTSGSTDTQYF
DNA: TGTGCCAGCAGCCCCCCTCGGACTAGCGGGAGTACAGATACGCAGTATTTT
size: few
V: TRBV27
D: TRBD2
J: TRBJ2-3

CDR3: CASSLEVGGGYEQYF
DNA: TGTGCCAGCAGCTTAGAGGTCGGAGGTGGTTACGAGCAGTACTTC
size: -
V: TRBV11-2
D: -
J: TRBJ2-7

CDR3: CASSLEAGVNTGELFF
DNA: TGTGCCAGCAGCTTGGAGGCAGGGGTCAACACCGGGGAGCTGTTTTTT
size: -
V: TRBV5-4
D: -
J: TRBJ2-2

CDR3: CASSRESHSGNTIYF
DNA: TGTGCCAGCAGTAGGGAGTCGCACTCTGGAAACACCATATATTTT
size: -
V: TRBV6-5
D: -
J: TRBJ1-3

CDR3: CASRTDPRRFGEQYF
DNA: TGTGCCAGCCGTACAGACCCACGGCGTTTTGGCGAGCAGTACTTC
size: -
V: TRBV6-5
D: -
J: TRBJ2-7

CDR3: CASSGGPDTQYF
DNA: TGCGCCAGCAGCGGGGGCCCAGATACGCAGTATTTT
size: -
V: TRBV5-1
D: -
J: TRBJ2-3

CDR3: CSASAGHYEQYF
DNA: TGCAGTGCTAGTGCGGGACACTACGAGCAGTACTTC
size: -
V: TRBV20-1
D: -
J: TRBJ2-7

CDR3: CASSFRQGATGELFF
DNA: TGTGCCAGCAGCTTTAGACAGGGGGCTACCGGGGAGCTGTTTTTT
size: -
V: TRBV7-2
D: TRBD1
J: TRBJ2-2

CDR3: CATSRAPAADTQYF
DNA: TGTGCCACCAGCAGGGCTCCGGCGGCAGATACGCAGTATTTT
size: -
V: TRBV15
D: -
J: TRBJ2-3

CDR3: CSVQGTGGFGTEAFF
DNA: TGCAGCGTTCAAGGTACAGGGGGTTTTGGCACTGAAGCTTTCTTT
size: -
V: TRBV29-1
D: TRBD1
J: TRBJ1-1

CDR3: CSASRGLMEKLFF
DNA: TGCAGTGCTAGTCGTGGGCTTATGGAAAAACTGTTTTTT
size: -
V: TRBV20-1
D: -
J: TRBJ1-4

CDR3: CASSQDGGFEQFF
DNA: TGCGCCAGCAGCCAAGATGGGGGGTTTGAGCAGTTCTTC
size: -
V: TRBV4-3
D: -
J: TRBJ2-1

CDR3: CASSPQGSNYGYTF
DNA: TGTGCCAGCAGTCCCCAGGGGTCGAACTATGGCTACACCTTC
size: -
V: TRBV6-5
D: -
J: TRBJ1-2

CDR3: CASSQPRTGAITF
DNA: TGTGCCAGCAGCCAGCCCCGGACAGGGGCAATCACCTTC
size: few
V: TRBV3-1/TRBV3-2
D: TRBD1
J: TRBJ1-2

CDR3: CSGRRGDTEAFF
DNA: TGCAGCGGCAGGAGGGGAGACACTGAAGCTTTCTTT
size: -
V: TRBV29-1
D: -
J: TRBJ1-1

CDR3: CASATRNIKAYEQYF
DNA: TGTGCCAGCGCAACCAGGAACATCAAAGCCTACGAGCAGTACTTC
size: -
V: TRBV27
D: -
J: TRBJ2-7

CDR3: CASTWDSPSSGNTIYF
DNA: TGTGCCAGCACGTGGGACAGCCCCAGCTCTGGAAACACCATATATTTT
size: -
V: TRBV28
D: TRBD1
J: TRBJ1-3

CDR3: CASRYGTSGRGETQYF
DNA: TGTGCCAGCAGATACGGGACTAGCGGACGAGGAGAGACCCAGTACTTC
size: -
V: TRBV7-2
D: TRBD2
J: TRBJ2-5

CDR3: CASSEGGQTIQYF
DNA: TGTGCCAGCAGTGAAGGGGGACAGACTATTCAGTACTTC
size: -
V: TRBV2
D: TRBD1
J: TRBJ2-4

CDR3: CASSSGRSVEQYF
DNA: TGTGCCAGCAGTTCAGGTCGCTCGGTCGAGCAGTACTTC
size: -
V: TRBV6-5
D: -
J: TRBJ2-7

CDR3: CASSLFGEIETQYF
DNA: TGTGCCAGCAGCTTATTCGGGGAGATAGAGACCCAGTACTTC
size: -
V: TRBV7-3
D: -
J: TRBJ2-5

CDR3: CASSNVPGLAGVKDYNEQFF
DNA: TGTGCCAGCAGCAATGTACCGGGACTAGCGGGAGTTAAAGACTACAATGAGCAGTTCTTC
size: -
V: TRBV2
D: TRBD2
J: TRBJ2-1

CDR3: CASSLAAGGGEKLFF
DNA: TGTGCCAGCAGCTTGGCGGCAGGGGGCGGTGAAAAACTGTTTTTT
size: -
V: TRBV5-8
D: TRBD1
J: TRBJ1-4

CDR3: CASSRYRGGIHEQYF
DNA: TGTGCCAGCAGCCGTTACAGGGGAGGAATCCACGAGCAGTACTTC
size: -
V: TRBV3-1/TRBV3-2
D: -
J: TRBJ2-7

CDR3: CASSSDRGVSGNTIYF
DNA: TGTGCCAGCAGCTCGGACAGGGGGGTCTCTGGAAACACCATATATTTT
size: -
V: TRBV7-2
D: TRBD1
J: TRBJ1-3

CDR3: CAWNRGAEDTGELFF
DNA: TGTGCCTGGAACAGGGGGGCTGAGGACACCGGGGAGCTGTTTTTT
size: -
V: TRBV30
D: TRBD1
J: TRBJ2-2

CDR3: CATSDARTRTGELFF
DNA: TGTGCCACCAGTGATGCCCGAACCAGGACCGGGGAGCTGTTTTTT
size: -
V: TRBV24-1
D: -
J: TRBJ2-2

CDR3: CASSSYSTANTEAFF
DNA: TGTGCCAGCAGCTCCTACTCGACAGCGAACACTGAAGCTTTCTTT
size: few
V: TRBV7-2
D: -
J: TRBJ1-1

CDR3: CASSQDTAETQYF
DNA: TGTGCCAGCAGCCAAGACACCGCGGAGACCCAGTACTTC
size: -
V: TRBV3-1/TRBV3-2
D: -
J: TRBJ2-5

CDR3: CASSFRDRAYGYTF
DNA: TGTGCCAGCAGCTTTCGGGACAGGGCCTATGGCTACACCTTC
size: -
V: TRBV5-6
D: TRBD1
J: TRBJ1-2

CDR3: CASSQPRDLETQYF
DNA: TGTGCCAGCAGCCAACCCCGGGATTTGGAGACCCAGTACTTC
size: few
V: TRBV3-1/TRBV3-2
D: -
J: TRBJ2-5

CDR3: CAWNQGGHHTGELFF
DNA: TGTGCCTGGAATCAGGGGGGCCACCACACCGGGGAGCTGTTTTTT
size: -
V: TRBV30
D: -
J: TRBJ2-2

CDR3: CASSPGTANTEAFF
DNA: TGTGCCAGCAGCCCTGGGACAGCGAACACTGAAGCTTTCTTT
size: -
V: TRBV7-2
D: TRBD1
J: TRBJ1-1

CDR3: CASSNQGYGYTF
DNA: TGTGCCAGCAGTAATCAGGGATATGGCTACACCTTC
size: -
V: TRBV6-2/TRBV6-3
D: -
J: TRBJ1-2

CDR3: CASSSFDRGRETQYF
DNA: TGTGCCAGCAGCTCCTTCGACAGGGGACGAGAGACCCAGTACTTC
size: few
V: TRBV13
D: TRBD1
J: TRBJ2-5

CDR3: CASSLEGYGANVLTF
DNA: TGCGCCAGCAGCTTGGAGGGGTATGGGGCCAACGTCCTGACTTTC
size: -
V: TRBV5-1
D: -
J: TRBJ2-6

CDR3: CASSLSGSTDTQYF
DNA: TGTGCCAGCAGTTTGAGCGGGAGCACAGATACGCAGTATTTT
size: -
V: TRBV28
D: -
J: TRBJ2-3

CDR3: CASSRPGTGYNEQFF
DNA: TGCGCCAGCAGCCGTCCCGGGACAGGGTACAATGAGCAGTTCTTC
size: -
V: TRBV4-1
D: TRBD1
J: TRBJ2-1

CDR3: CASLDRGQMNTEAFF
DNA: TGTGCCAGCCTCGACAGGGGGCAAATGAACACTGAAGCTTTCTTT
size: -
V: TRBV27
D: TRBD1
J: TRBJ1-1

CDR3: CASSGGQVDITGANVLTF
DNA: TGTGCCAGCAGCGGGGGACAGGTTGACATTACCGGGGCCAACGTCCTGACTTTC
size: -
V: TRBV7-9
D: TRBD1
J: TRBJ2-6

CDR3: CASSKERDLYEQYF
DNA: TGCGCCAGCAGTAAAGAGCGGGACCTCTACGAGCAGTACTTC
size: -
V: TRBV5-1
D: TRBD2
J: TRBJ2-7

CDR3: CATSDGQAHYEQYF
DNA: TGTGCCACCAGTGATGGACAGGCCCACTACGAGCAGTACTTC
size: -
V: TRBV24-1
D: TRBD1
J: TRBJ2-7

CDR3: CASSAPREYSNQPQHF
DNA: TGTGCCAGTAGTGCTCCAAGGGAGTACAGCAATCAGCCCCAGCATTTT
size: -
V: TRBV19
D: -
J: TRBJ1-5

CDR3: CASSPRTGVDEAFF
DNA: TGTGCCAGCAGCCCCCGGACAGGGGTCGATGAAGCTTTCTTT
size: few
V: TRBV11-2
D: TRBD1
J: TRBJ1-1

CDR3: CASSQDRLNEQYF
DNA: TGCGCCAGCAGCCAAGACAGGCTCAACGAGCAGTACTTC
size: -
V: TRBV4-1
D: -
J: TRBJ2-7

CDR3: CASITWRGTGELFF
DNA: TGTGCCAGCATTACCTGGCGCGGGACCGGGGAGCTGTTTTTT
size: -
V: TRBV2
D: -
J: TRBJ2-2

CDR3: CASSTPGGTGTYEQYF
DNA: TGTGCCAGCAGTACCCCCGGAGGGACAGGGACCTACGAGCAGTACTTC
size: -
V: TRBV6-2/TRBV6-3
D: TRBD1
J: TRBJ2-7

CDR3: CASSQDREAQYF
DNA: TGCGCCAGCAGCCAAGATCGCGAGGCCCAGTACTTC
size: -
V: TRBV4-3
D: -
J: TRBJ2-5

CDR3: CASSPGTTGTEAFF
DNA: TGTGCCAGCAGCCCCGGGACAACTGGCACTGAAGCTTTCTTT
size: -
V: TRBV2
D: -
J: TRBJ1-1

CDR3: CASAISGAGDIQYF
DNA: TGTGCCAGCGCCATATCAGGGGCGGGGGACATTCAGTACTTC
size: -
V: TRBV27
D: -
J: TRBJ2-4

CDR3: CASTTGSSNEKLFF
DNA: TGTGCCAGTACCACAGGGTCCTCAAATGAAAAACTGTTTTTT
size: -
V: TRBV19
D: -
J: TRBJ1-4

CDR3: CASSPPTGPYEQYF
DNA: TGTGCCAGCTCACCACCGACAGGGCCCTACGAGCAGTACTTC
size: -
V: TRBV18
D: TRBD1
J: TRBJ2-7